Listed below are T cell receptor beta chains from one sample, sequenced in a study of blood T cell repertoires in COVID-19. TCRdb's table, derived via immunoSEQ multiplex PCR, lists solely in-frame clones and lacks some. The sample lists 200,000 to 300,000 clones; roughly 80% were seen once. What was sequenced was peripheral blood. These receptors all stem from a woman aged 55-75 years with active or convalescent COVID-19. Each CDR3 is given with its conserved first and last residue. D genes are given only for firm matches. Clone size is stated in some rows and not others, as once, few, many or a class when expanded.

J gene: TRBJ1-1; V gene: TRBV6-5; clone size: once; D gene: NA; CDR3 DNA: TGTGCCAGCATCCGGGGGGTCACTGAAGCTTTCTTT; CDR3 protein: CASIRGVTEAFF
J gene: TRBJ2-7; V gene: TRBV5-6; clone size: NA; D gene: TRBD1; CDR3 DNA: TGTGCCAGCACCTCAACGGGACAGGGGGCTTACGAGCAGTACTTC; CDR3 protein: CASTSTGQGAYEQYF
J gene: TRBJ2-1; V gene: TRBV7-9; clone size: NA; D gene: TRBD1; CDR3 DNA: TGTGCCAGCAGCTCACGACAGGGCCTGGACAATGAGCAGTTCTTC; CDR3 protein: CASSSRQGLDNEQFF
J gene: TRBJ2-5; V gene: TRBV2; clone size: NA; D gene: TRBD2; CDR3 DNA: TGTGCCAGCAGTGAGCAGCGGGGGGTGGAGACCCAGTACTTC; CDR3 protein: CASSEQRGVETQYF
J gene: TRBJ2-1; V gene: TRBV5-1; clone size: NA; D gene: TRBD2; CDR3 DNA: TGCGCCAGCAGCTCGTACCCACTGACTAGCGGGGTAGACAATGAGCAGTTCTTC; CDR3 protein: CASSSYPLTSGVDNEQFF
J gene: TRBJ2-1; V gene: TRBV4-1; clone size: NA; D gene: NA; CDR3 DNA: TGCGCCAGCAGCCCCCGTACAGGTCTCAATGAGCAGTTCTTC; CDR3 protein: CASSPRTGLNEQFF
J gene: TRBJ2-3; V gene: TRBV29-1; clone size: NA; D gene: TRBD1; CDR3 DNA: TGCAGCGTCGCCGGGACAGGGTACACAGATACGCAGTATTTT; CDR3 protein: CSVAGTGYTDTQYF
J gene: TRBJ2-2; V gene: TRBV6-4; clone size: NA; D gene: TRBD1; CDR3 DNA: TGTGCCACCTCCGGGACAGGCAAAACCGGGGAGCTGTTTTTT; CDR3 protein: CATSGTGKTGELFF
J gene: TRBJ2-1; V gene: TRBV9; clone size: once; D gene: TRBD2; CDR3 DNA: TGTGCCAGCAGCGTAGGGTCGGGGACTAGATACAATGAGCAGTTCTTC; CDR3 protein: CASSVGSGTRYNEQFF
J gene: TRBJ2-7; V gene: TRBV9; clone size: NA; D gene: TRBD1; CDR3 DNA: TGTGCCAGCAATTCCGGGACAGGGCGGTACGAGCAGTACTTC; CDR3 protein: CASNSGTGRYEQYF
J gene: TRBJ2-3; V gene: TRBV5-1; clone size: NA; D gene: TRBD2; CDR3 DNA: TGCGCCAGCAGCTTGGGGGCTAGCGGGAGGGGCTTCGCAGATACGCAGTATTTT; CDR3 protein: CASSLGASGRGFADTQYF
J gene: TRBJ2-1; V gene: TRBV27; clone size: NA; D gene: TRBD2; CDR3 DNA: TGTGCCAGCAGGAAGTCACTAGCGGGGGGCTACAATGAGCAGTTCTTC; CDR3 protein: CASRKSLAGGYNEQFF